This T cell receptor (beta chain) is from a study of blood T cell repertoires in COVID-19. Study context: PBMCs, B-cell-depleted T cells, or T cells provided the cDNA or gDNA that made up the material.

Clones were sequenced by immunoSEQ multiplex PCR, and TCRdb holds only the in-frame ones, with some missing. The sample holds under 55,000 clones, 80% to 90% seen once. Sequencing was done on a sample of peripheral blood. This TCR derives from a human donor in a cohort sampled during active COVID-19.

CDR3 nucleotides: TGCAGCGTTACCGGGTCTCCACAAAACATTCAGTACTTC. This codes for CSVTGSPQNIQYF. The V gene is TRBV29-1, the J gene TRBJ2-4; D gene ambiguous. V lost 5 bases to trimming and J lost 5 bases, with 13 bases between them. The CDR3 has 13 residues. From germline, CDR1 is SQVTM and CDR2 ANQGSEA. The full variable domain, its missing parts supplied by reference TRBV29-1 and TRBJ2-4, is SAVISQKPSRDICQRGTSLTIQCQVDSQVTMMFWYRQQPGQSLTLIATANQGSEATYESGFVIDKFPISRPNLTFSTLTVSNMSPEDSSIYLCSVTGSPQNIQYFGAGTRLSVL.